The T cell receptor beta chain under discussion was sequenced for a study of T cell responses to AZD1222 COVID-19 vaccine. This clone was seen only a few times. Its specificity is not known. Study-level results: Donors, mostly white British, included more females; clonal diversity was possibly underestimated.

Clones were sequenced by immunoSEQ multiplex PCR, and TCRdb holds only the in-frame ones, with some missing. The data show more than 60,000 clones, roughly 85% seen once. The germline V and J ends were trimmed by 0 bases and 1 base, with 13 bases remaining between them. In germline, CDR1 is SGHNT, CDR2 YYREEE (reference sequence). This CDR3 has 16 residues. The J gene is TRBJ1-2, the V gene TRBV5-4; perhaps TRBD1 as D (5 bases). Sequenced here: peripheral blood, sampled 28 days after the second AZD1222 dose. This clonotype was sampled from an adult who received the AZD1222 COVID-19 vaccine. CDR3 sequence: CASSLAGRIINYGYTF. DNA for the CDR3: TGTGCCAGCAGCTTGGCAGGGCGAATAATTAACTATGGCTACACCTTC.